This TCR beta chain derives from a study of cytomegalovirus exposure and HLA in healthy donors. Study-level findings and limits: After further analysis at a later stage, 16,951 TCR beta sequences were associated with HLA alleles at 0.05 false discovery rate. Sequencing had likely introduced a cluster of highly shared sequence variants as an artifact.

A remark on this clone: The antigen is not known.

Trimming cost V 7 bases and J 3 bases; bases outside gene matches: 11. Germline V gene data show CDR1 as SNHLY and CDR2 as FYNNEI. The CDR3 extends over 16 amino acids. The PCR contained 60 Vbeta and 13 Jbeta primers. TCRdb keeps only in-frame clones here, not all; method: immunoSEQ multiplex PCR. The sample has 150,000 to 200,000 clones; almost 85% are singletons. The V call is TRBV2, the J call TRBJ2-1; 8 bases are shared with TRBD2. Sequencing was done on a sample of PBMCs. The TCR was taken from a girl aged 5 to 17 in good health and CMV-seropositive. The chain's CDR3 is CASKNVLAELYNEQFF. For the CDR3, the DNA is TGTGCCAGCAAGAACGTACTAGCGGAGCTCTACAATGAGCAGTTCTTC. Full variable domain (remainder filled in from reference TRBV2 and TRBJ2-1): EPEVTQTPSHQVTQMGQEVILRCVPISNHLYFYWYRQILGQKVEFLVSFYNNEISEKSEIFDDQFSVERPDGSNFTLKIRSTKLEDSAMYFCASKNVLAELYNEQFFGPGTRLTVL.